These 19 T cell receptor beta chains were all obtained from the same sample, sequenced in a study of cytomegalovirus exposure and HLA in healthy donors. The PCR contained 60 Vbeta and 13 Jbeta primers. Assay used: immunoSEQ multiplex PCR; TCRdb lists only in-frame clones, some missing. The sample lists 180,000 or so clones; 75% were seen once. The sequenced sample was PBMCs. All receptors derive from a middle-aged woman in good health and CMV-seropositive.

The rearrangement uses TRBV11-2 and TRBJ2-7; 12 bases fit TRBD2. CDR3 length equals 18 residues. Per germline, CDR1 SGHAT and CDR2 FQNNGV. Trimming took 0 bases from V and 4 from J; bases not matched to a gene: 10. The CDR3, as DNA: TGTGCCAGCAGCTTAGAACGAAGACTAGCGGGAGTCTGGTACGAGCAGTACTTC. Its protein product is CASSLERRLAGVWYEQYF.

The CDR3 is CASSIGGRVGNEQFF. For the CDR3, the DNA is TGTGCCAGTAGTATAGGCGGGAGGGTTGGCAATGAGCAGTTCTTC. This sequence joins TRBV19 and TRBJ2-1, with 9 positions matching TRBD2. With V trimmed by 1 base and J by 6 bases, 4 bases remained unmatched. This CDR3 has 15 residues. CDR1 and CDR2 from the germline V gene are LNHDA and SQIVND (reference sequence). Full variable domain (remainder filled in from reference TRBV19 and TRBJ2-1): DGGITQSPKYLFRKEGQNVTLSCEQNLNHDAMYWYRQDPGQGLRLIYYSQIVNDFQKGDIAEGYSVSREKKESFPLTVTSAQKNPTAFYLCASSIGGRVGNEQFFGPGTRLTVL.

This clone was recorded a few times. The CDR3 reads CASSLQVHTEAFF. The CDR3 coding sequence is TGTGCCAGCAGTCTACAGGTTCACACTGAAGCTTTCTTT. V is TRBV11-3 and J is TRBJ1-1; the D gene is possibly TRBD1 (5 bases). The CDR3 length is 13 residues. Deletions cut 6 bases from V and 3 bases from J, with 11 bases between. Per germline, CDR1 SGHNT and CDR2 YENEEA.

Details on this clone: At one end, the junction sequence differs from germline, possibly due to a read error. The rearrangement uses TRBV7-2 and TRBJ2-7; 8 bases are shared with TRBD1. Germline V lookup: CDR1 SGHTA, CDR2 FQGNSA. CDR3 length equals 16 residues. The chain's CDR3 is CASSLRQGALHASPHF. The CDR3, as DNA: TGTGCCAGCAGCTTACGGCAGGGGGCGCTGCATGCCAGCCCGCACTTC.

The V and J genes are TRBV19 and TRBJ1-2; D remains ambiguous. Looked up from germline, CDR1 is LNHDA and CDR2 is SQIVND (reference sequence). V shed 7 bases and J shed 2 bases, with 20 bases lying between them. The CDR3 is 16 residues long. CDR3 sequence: CASTSTPGRGNYGYTF. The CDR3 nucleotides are TGTGCCAGTACTTCGACCCCTGGGCGGGGAAACTATGGCTACACCTTC.

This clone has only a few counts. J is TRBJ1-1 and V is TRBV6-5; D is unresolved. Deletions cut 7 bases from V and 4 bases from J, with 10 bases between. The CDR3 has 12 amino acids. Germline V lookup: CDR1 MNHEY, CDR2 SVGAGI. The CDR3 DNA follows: TGTGCCAGCAAAACTTTTAGCACTGAAGCTTTCTTT. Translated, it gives CASKTFSTEAFF.

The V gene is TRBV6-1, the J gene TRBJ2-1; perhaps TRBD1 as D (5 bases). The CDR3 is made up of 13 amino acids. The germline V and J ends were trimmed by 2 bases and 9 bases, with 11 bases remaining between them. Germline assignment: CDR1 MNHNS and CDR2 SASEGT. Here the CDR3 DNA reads TGTGCCAGCAGTGAATGGAACACAGGTGAGCAGTTCTTC. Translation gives CASSEWNTGEQFF.

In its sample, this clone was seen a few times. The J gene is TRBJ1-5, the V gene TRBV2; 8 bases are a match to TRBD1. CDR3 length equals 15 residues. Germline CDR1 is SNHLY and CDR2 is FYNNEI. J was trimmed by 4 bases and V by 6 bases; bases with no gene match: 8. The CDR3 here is CASSYLGQGNQPQHF. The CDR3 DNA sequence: TGTGCCAGCAGCTACCTCGGACAGGGAAATCAGCCCCAGCATTTT.

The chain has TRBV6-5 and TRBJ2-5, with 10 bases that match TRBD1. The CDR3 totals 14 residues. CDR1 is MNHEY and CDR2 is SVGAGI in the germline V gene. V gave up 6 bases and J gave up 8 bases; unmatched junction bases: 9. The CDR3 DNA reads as TGTGCCAGCAGGGGACAGGGGTTCATGGGTACCCAGTACTTC. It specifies CASRGQGFMGTQYF.

The CDR3 loop is CASSSGGGTQPQHF. As DNA, the CDR3 is TGTGCCAGCAGCTCGGGGGGCGGGACTCAGCCCCAGCATTTT. The chain uses TRBV5-6 and TRBJ1-5; a possible D gene is TRBD1 (6 bases). V lost 3 bases and J 6 bases, leaving 13 bases between the germline ends. The CDR3 length is 14 residues. Germline-derived CDR1 and CDR2 are SGHDT and YYEEEE.

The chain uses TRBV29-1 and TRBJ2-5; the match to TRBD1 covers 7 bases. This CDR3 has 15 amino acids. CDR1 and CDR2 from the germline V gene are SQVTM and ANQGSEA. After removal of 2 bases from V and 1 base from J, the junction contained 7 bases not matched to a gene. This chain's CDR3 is CSVENRGPPQETQYF. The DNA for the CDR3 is TGCAGCGTTGAAAACAGGGGTCCTCCCCAAGAGACCCAGTACTTC.

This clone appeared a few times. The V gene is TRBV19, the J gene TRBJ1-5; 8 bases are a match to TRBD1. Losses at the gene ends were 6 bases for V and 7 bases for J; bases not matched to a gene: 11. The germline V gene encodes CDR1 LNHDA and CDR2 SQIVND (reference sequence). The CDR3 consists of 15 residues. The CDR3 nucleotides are TGTGCCAGTAGCGCCGCCAGGGGGCTGGGCCAGCCCCAGCATTTT. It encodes CASSAARGLGQPQHF.

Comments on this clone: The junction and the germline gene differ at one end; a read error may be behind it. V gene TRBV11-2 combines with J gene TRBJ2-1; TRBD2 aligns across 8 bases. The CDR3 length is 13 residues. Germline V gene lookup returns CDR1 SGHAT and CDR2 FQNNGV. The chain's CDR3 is CAGSLGSGASQFF. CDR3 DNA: TGTGCCGGCAGCTTAGGTAGCGGGGCATCTCAGTTCTTC.

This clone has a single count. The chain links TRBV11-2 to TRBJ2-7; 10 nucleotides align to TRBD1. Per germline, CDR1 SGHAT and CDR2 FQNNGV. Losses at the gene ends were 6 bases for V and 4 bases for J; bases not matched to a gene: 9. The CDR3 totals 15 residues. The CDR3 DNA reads TGTGCCAGCAGACGAGGACAGGGGGTATCTTACGAGCAGTACTTC. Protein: CASRRGQGVSYEQYF.

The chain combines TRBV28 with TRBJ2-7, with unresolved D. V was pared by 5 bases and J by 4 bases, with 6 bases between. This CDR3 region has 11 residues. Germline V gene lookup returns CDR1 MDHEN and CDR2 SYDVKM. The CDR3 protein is CASSDLYEQYF. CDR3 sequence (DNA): TGTGCCAGCAGTGACTTGTACGAGCAGTACTTC.

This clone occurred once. CDR3 amino acids: CASSLQTSGGYEQYF. In nucleotides, the CDR3 is TGCGCCAGCAGCTTACAGACTAGCGGGGGGTACGAGCAGTACTTC. The V gene is TRBV5-1, the J gene TRBJ2-7; TRBD2 aligns across 13 bases. After removal of 2 bases from V and 4 bases from J, the junction contained 3 bases not matched to a gene. Germline CDR1 and CDR2: SGHRS and YFSETQ. The CDR3 length is 15 residues.

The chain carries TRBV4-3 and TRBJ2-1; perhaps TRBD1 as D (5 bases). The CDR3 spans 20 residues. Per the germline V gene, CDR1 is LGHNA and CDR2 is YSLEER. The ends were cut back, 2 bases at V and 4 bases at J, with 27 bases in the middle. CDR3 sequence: CASSQRLSTAGPSPYNEQFF. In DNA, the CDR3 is TGCGCCAGCAGCCAACGACTCTCGACAGCCGGGCCAAGCCCATACAATGAGCAGTTCTTC.

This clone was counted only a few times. CDR3 in DNA: TGTGCCAGAAGCTTGGCCCAACAGGACAGGGGCCCTCGGGATCTCTACGAGCAGTACTTC. Protein: CARSLAQQDRGPRDLYEQYF. The rearrangement uses TRBV5-3 and TRBJ2-7, with 9 bases that match TRBD1. TRBV5-3 is annotated as an ORF whose role is uncertain. The length of the CDR3 is 20 residues. The ends lost 0 bases at V and 3 bases at J; junction bases unmatched: 19.

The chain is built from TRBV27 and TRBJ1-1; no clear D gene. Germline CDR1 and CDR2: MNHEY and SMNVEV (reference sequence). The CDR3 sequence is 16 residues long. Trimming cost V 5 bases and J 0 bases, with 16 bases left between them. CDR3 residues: CASSKTWSRMNTEAFF. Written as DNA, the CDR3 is TGTGCCAGCAGTAAGACCTGGAGCCGAATGAACACTGAAGCTTTCTTT.